This passage covers 30 T cell receptor beta chains from one sample sequenced in a study of neurological immune-mediated disorders. From the 5' RACE reads, TCRdb called clonotypes with MiXCR, one entry per CDR3 protein. The profile shows about 89,000 distinct CDR3 sequences, approximately 2.8% of them singletons. The material sequenced was PBMCs. These receptors were taken from a woman in her 30s with multiple sclerosis.

This clonotype was observed many times. The chain recombines TRBV5-1 with TRBJ2-2; tentatively, D is TRBD1 (6 bases). V was pared by 4 bases and J by 0 bases, with 10 bases between. This CDR3 is built from 15 residues. Germline V lookup: CDR1 SGHRS, CDR2 YFSETQ. CDR3 nucleotides: TGCGCCAGCAGCACTTCAGGGGCGAACACCGGGGAGCTGTTTTTT. It encodes CASSTSGANTGELFF.

This clonotype was counted ten times or more. J is TRBJ2-7 and V is TRBV11-2; 8 nucleotides match TRBD1. Germline lookup yields CDR1 SGHAT and CDR2 FQNNGV. V gave up 5 bases and J gave up 8 bases; unmatched junction bases: 5. The CDR3 runs 12 residues. CDR3 nucleotides: TGTGCCAGCAGCAGGACAGGGAAAAAGCAGTACTTC. Amino acid sequence: CASSRTGKKQYF. Full variable domain (outside the CDR3, taken from reference TRBV11-2 and TRBJ2-7): EAGVAQSPRYKIIEKRQSVAFWCNPISGHATLYWYQQILGQGPKLLIQFQNNGVVDDSQLPKDRFSAERLKGVDSTLKIQPAKLEDSAVYLCASSRTGKKQYFGPGTRLTVT.

This clonotype came up many times. V and J are TRBV5-1 and TRBJ2-5, with 9 bases lining up with TRBD1. The V and J ends lost 3 bases and 2 bases, in that order; junction bases with no gene match: 8. Per germline, CDR1 SGHRS and CDR2 YFSETQ. The CDR3 sequence is 16 residues long. CDR3 residues: CASSSGTGMEQETQYF. CDR3 coding DNA: TGCGCCAGCAGCTCGGGGACAGGGATGGAGCAAGAGACCCAGTACTTC.

This clonotype was counted at least ten times. V and J are TRBV5-5 and TRBJ2-1, with unresolved D. The CDR3 loop spans 11 amino acids. Germline V gene data show CDR1 as SGHKS and CDR2 as YYEKEE (reference sequence). V lost 3 bases and J lost 7, with 5 bases in between. For the CDR3, the DNA is TGTGCCAGCAGCTCGCCTAATGAGCAGTTCTTC. Its protein product is CASSSPNEQFF.

Sample share makes this clonotype medium-sized. The V and J genes are TRBV29-1 and TRBJ2-5, with D maybe TRBD2 (6 bases). This CDR3 contains 12 residues. Germline assignment: CDR1 SQVTM and CDR2 ANQGSEA. The V end was cut by 4 bases, the J end by 5 bases, with 11 bases between. CDR3 loop: CSVGEGRETQYF. CDR3 in DNA: TGCAGCGTTGGAGAGGGGAGGGAGACCCAGTACTTC.

This clonotype appeared many times. V and J are TRBV11-2 and TRBJ2-3; D is unclear. Trimming left V 6 bases short and J 1 base short, with 5 bases between. CDR1 is SGHAT and CDR2 is FQNNGV in the germline V gene. The CDR3 loop spans 12 amino acids. As DNA, the CDR3 is TGTGCCAGCAGTTTCCGCACAGATACGCAGTATTTT. Protein: CASSFRTDTQYF.

This clonotype was detected many times. The chain couples TRBV5-1 to TRBJ2-1, with D perhaps matching TRBD2 (5 bases). CDR3 length: 14 residues. With 4 bases removed from V and 7 bases from J, the gap between germline ends came to 15 bases. Germline V CDR1 and CDR2: SGHRS, YFSETQ. The CDR3 bases are TGCGCCAGCAGCCCGACGCAACAGCGGAATGAGCAGTTCTTC. As protein: CASSPTQQRNEQFF.

This clonotype was seen at least ten times. The chain recombines TRBV7-6 with TRBJ2-2, with D possibly TRBD2 on 6 matching bases. Trimming pared 6 bases from V and 0 bases from J, leaving 11 bases between. The CDR3 runs to 15 residues. The germline gives CDR1 SGHVS, CDR2 FNYEAQ. This CDR3 is CASSPSASNTGELFF. For the CDR3, the DNA is TGTGCCAGCAGTCCTAGCGCCTCGAACACCGGGGAGCTGTTTTTT.

This clonotype was seen at least ten times. The genes are TRBV20-1 and TRBJ2-1; 13 positions agree with TRBD2. Germline CDR1 DFQATT, CDR2 SNEGSKA (reference sequence). The V segment lost 1 base and the J segment 6 bases; nucleotides outside the gene matches: 9. This CDR3 contains 17 residues. The CDR3 DNA sequence: TGCAGTGCTAGAGCTGGCCAAGGACTAGCGGGAGTCAATGAGCAGTTCTTC. Amino acid sequence: CSARAGQGLAGVNEQFF.

This clonotype was found many times. The chain uses TRBV20-1 and TRBJ1-1; D not resolved. Per germline, CDR1 DFQATT and CDR2 SNEGSKA (reference sequence). Trimming pared 2 bases from V and 3 bases from J, leaving 13 bases between. The CDR3 consists of 14 residues. CDR3 bases: TGCAGTGCTAGACGGCAGCCCGCTGACACTGAAGCTTTCTTT. It encodes CSARRQPADTEAFF.

This clonotype was seen many times. This sequence joins TRBV4-1 and TRBJ2-2; 9 bases agree with TRBD1. CDR1 is MGHRA, CDR2 YSYEKL, per germline. Losses at the gene ends were 1 base for V and 5 bases for J; bases not matched to a gene: 2. CDR3 length equals 15 residues. The chain's CDR3 is CASSQVGQGTGELFF. Here the CDR3 DNA reads TGCGCCAGCAGCCAAGTGGGACAGGGTACCGGGGAGCTGTTTTTT.

This clonotype was counted many times. The gene calls are TRBV12-3 or TRBV12-4 and TRBJ2-2; D is possibly TRBD2 (5 bases). The CDR3 has 15 amino acids. The V and J ends lost 3 bases and 5 bases respectively, with 13 bases between them. The CDR3 spells CASSFSGRATGELFF. Written as DNA, the CDR3 is TGTGCCAGCAGTTTTAGTGGGAGAGCGACCGGGGAGCTGTTTTTT.

The J gene is TRBJ2-1, the V gene TRBV28; 7 bases line up with TRBD2. Trimming removed 7 bases from V and 3 bases from J; junction bases left unmatched: 6. Germline V gene data show CDR1 as MDHEN and CDR2 as SYDVKM. The CDR3 is made up of 14 amino acids. CDR3 DNA sequence: TGTGCCAGCACCCGATCTAGCGGCTACAATGAGCAGTTCTTC. Amino acid sequence: CASTRSSGYNEQFF.

At least ten counts were recorded for this clonotype. The chain joins TRBV13 to TRBJ2-3; unclear D gene. Germline V lookup: CDR1 PRHDT, CDR2 FYEKMQ (reference sequence). This CDR3 comprises 13 residues. The V end lost 4 bases, the J end lost 0 bases, and 5 bases lay between the germline ends. CDR3 amino acids: CASSSSSTDTQYF. The CDR3 nucleotides are TGTGCCAGCAGCTCGTCTAGCACAGATACGCAGTATTTT.

The table lists this clonotype with many counts. CDR3 nucleotide sequence: TGTGCCAGCAGCCCCGTGGGGGAGTTCCGGGGCTACACCTTC. It is translated as CASSPVGEFRGYTF. The J gene is TRBJ1-2, the V gene TRBV7-2, with D possibly being TRBD1 (5 bases). This CDR3 is 14 amino acids long. V lost 5 bases and J 8 bases, leaving 18 bases between the germline ends. Germline CDR1 and CDR2: SGHTA and FQGNSA.

This clonotype has at least ten counts. The rearrangement links TRBV7-2 to TRBJ1-5; 7 positions agree with TRBD1. CDR1 and CDR2 from the germline V gene are SGHTA and FQGNSA. V shed 5 bases, J shed 0 bases, and the junction held 7 bases outside the gene matches. The CDR3 runs 16 residues. This chain's CDR3 is CASSINRGPSNQPQHF. The CDR3 bases are TGTGCCAGCAGCATAAACAGGGGACCTAGCAATCAGCCCCAGCATTTT.

This clonotype has ten or more counts. The CDR3 protein is CASKWDSSYNEQFF. The CDR3, as DNA: TGTGCCAGCAAATGGGACAGCTCCTACAATGAGCAGTTCTTC. The V call is TRBV27, the J call TRBJ2-1; 7 bases agree with TRBD1. Trimming cost V 7 bases and J 0 bases; bases outside gene matches: 3. Germline V gene lookup returns CDR1 MNHEY and CDR2 SMNVEV (reference sequence). CDR3 length: 14 amino acids.

This clonotype was found many times. The CDR3 sequence: CASSLLIEAQYF. The CDR3, as DNA: TGTGCCAGCAGCTTACTAATCGAAGCGCAGTATTTT. This sequence joins TRBV7-2 and TRBJ2-3; D not resolved. The length of the CDR3 is 12 residues. Per germline, CDR1 SGHTA and CDR2 FQGNSA. The ends were cut back, 2 bases at V and 10 bases at J, with 10 bases in the middle.

This clonotype has at least ten counts. The J gene is TRBJ2-1, the V gene TRBV20-1, with TRBD2 as a possible D gene (6 bases). Germline assignment: CDR1 DFQATT and CDR2 SNEGSKA (reference sequence). The CDR3 extends over 13 amino acids. V was trimmed by 2 bases and J by 9 bases, leaving 14 bases between them. This chain's CDR3 is CSARPRGGLEQFF. The CDR3 coding sequence is TGCAGTGCTAGACCTAGGGGAGGACTTGAGCAGTTCTTC.

This clonotype came up many times. The chain carries TRBV20-1 and TRBJ1-3; weak D call: TRBD1 (5 bases). The CDR3 runs 14 residues. Looked up from germline, CDR1 is DFQATT and CDR2 is SNEGSKA (reference sequence). V lost 0 bases and J lost 3, with 9 bases in between. The CDR3, as DNA: TGCAGTGCTAGAGAGGGGGGGAATGGAAACACCATATATTTT. It is translated as CSAREGGNGNTIYF.

This clonotype was seen repeatedly, ten times or more. The rearrangement joins TRBV5-1 to TRBJ2-2; 12 positions match TRBD2. CDR3 length: 16 residues. The V gene's germline CDR1 is SGHRS and CDR2 YFSETQ. J was trimmed by 5 bases and V by 4 bases; bases with no gene match: 6. The CDR3 protein is CASSLTSGSRTGELFF. The CDR3 coding sequence is TGCGCCAGCAGCCTGACTAGCGGGAGTCGGACCGGGGAGCTGTTTTTT.

This clonotype was picked up many times. The rearrangement joins TRBV28 to TRBJ2-5; maybe TRBD1 (6 bases). Germline loops: CDR1 MDHEN, CDR2 SYDVKM. CDR3 length: 17 amino acids. V dropped 4 bases and J dropped 5 bases, with 23 bases sitting between them. DNA of the CDR3: TGTGCCAGCAGTTCTTCCCTAGGGTCAGAAAGGGGGGAGACCCAGTACTTC. This translates into CASSSSLGSERGETQYF.

This clonotype was picked up many times. This chain joins TRBV7-8 and TRBJ1-1; tentatively, D is TRBD1 (6 bases). The V and J ends lost 6 bases and 3 bases respectively, with 14 bases between them. The CDR3 has 14 amino acids. Looked up from germline, CDR1 is SGHVS and CDR2 is FQNEAQ. CDR3 amino acids: CASSQTHRDTEAFF. The CDR3 region has the DNA TGTGCCAGCAGTCAAACCCACAGGGACACTGAAGCTTTCTTT. Variable domain in full (rest from reference TRBV7-8 and TRBJ1-1): GAGVSQSPRYKVAKRGQDVALRCDPISGHVSLFWYQQALGQGPEFLTYFQNEAQLDKSGLPSDRFFAERPEGSVSTLKIQRTQQEDSAVYLCASSQTHRDTEAFFGQGTRLTVV.

This clonotype was picked up many times. The J gene is TRBJ1-1, the V gene TRBV20-1, with a tentative D call TRBD1 (6 bases). CDR3 length: 13 amino acids. Germline V gene data show CDR1 as DFQATT and CDR2 as SNEGSKA (reference sequence). V was clipped by 5 bases and J by 5 bases, with 15 bases between them. This chain's CDR3 is CSAGGPGGTEAFF. CDR3 coding DNA: TGCAGTGCTGGGGGCCCCGGGGGGACTGAAGCTTTCTTT.

Notes on this clonotype: The missing conserved phenylalanine or tryptophan at the end of this CDR3 makes a read error likely. The V call is TRBV6-2 or TRBV6-3, the J call TRBJ1-4; no clear D. The germline gives CDR1 MNHEY, CDR2 SVGEGT. The V end lost 6 bases, the J end lost 5 bases, and 10 bases lay between the germline ends. This CDR3 comprises 13 residues. The CDR3 DNA sequence: TGTGCCAGCAGAAACGAGGGCAATGAAAAACTGTTTAAT. Protein product: CASRNEGNEKLFN.

At least ten counts were recorded for this clonotype. This chain links TRBV28 with TRBJ2-1; maybe TRBD2 (5 bases). The V and J ends lost 7 bases and 4 bases respectively, with 14 bases between them. Germline lookup yields CDR1 MDHEN and CDR2 SYDVKM. The CDR3 spans 14 residues. The CDR3 DNA reads TGTGCCAGCATCCCCCGAGAGCGGTACAATGAGCAGTTCTTC. Translation: CASIPRERYNEQFF. The complete variable domain, with remaining parts taken from reference TRBV28 and TRBJ2-1, reads DVKVTQSSRYLVKRTGEKVFLECVQDMDHENMFWYRQDPGLGLRLIYFSYDVKMKEKGDIPEGYSVSREKKERFSLILESASTNQTSMYLCASIPRERYNEQFFGPGTRLTVL.

This clonotype was counted at least ten times. This sequence joins TRBV6-6 and TRBJ1-6; D gene ambiguous. V was cut by 7 bases and J by 7 bases, with 5 bases left in between. The CDR3 extends over 11 amino acids. Germline V gene sequence: CDR1 MNHNY, CDR2 SVGAGI (reference sequence). DNA for the CDR3: TGTGCCAGCACTACAAATTCACCCCTCCACTTT. It is translated as CASTTNSPLHF.

In its sample, this clonotype was seen many times. The rearrangement joins TRBV20-1 to TRBJ2-1, with a possible D match to TRBD2 (5 bases). The CDR3 sequence is 16 residues long. Per germline, CDR1 DFQATT and CDR2 SNEGSKA (reference sequence). Trimming took off 0 bases at V and 4 bases at J, with 16 bases between the two ends. The CDR3 is CSARDWQRPEYNEQFF. As DNA, the CDR3 is TGCAGTGCTAGAGATTGGCAGCGGCCCGAATACAATGAGCAGTTCTTC.

Remarks on this clonotype: This sequence may be a read error, since a much larger clone differs from it by one base. Because it lacks the conserved phenylalanine or tryptophan at the end, this CDR3 is likely a read error. V gene TRBV28 combines with J gene TRBJ1-2; unclear D gene. The CDR3 sequence is 12 residues long. V lost 3 bases and J lost 5, with 7 bases in between. Germline V gene lookup returns CDR1 MDHEN and CDR2 SYDVKM. The CDR3 reads CASSLVQYGYTC. CDR3 sequence (DNA): TGTGCCAGCAGTTTGGTGCAGTATGGCTACACCTGC.

This clonotype was counted ten times or more. The chain has TRBV27 and TRBJ1-1; D is ambiguous. Germline V CDR1 and CDR2: MNHEY, SMNVEV (reference sequence). Trimming took off 4 bases at V and 3 bases at J, with 12 bases between the two ends. The CDR3 runs 14 residues. The CDR3 protein is CASSSLGLHTEAFF. DNA for the CDR3: TGTGCCAGCAGTTCCCTTGGGTTGCACACTGAAGCTTTCTTT.